A selection of T cell receptor beta chains follows, all from one sample in a study of T cells after yellow fever vaccination. TCRdb ran MiXCR on the 5' RACE reads and lists one entry per CDR3 protein. The table shows around 500,000 distinct CDR3 sequences, with just over 20% occurring only once. The starting material was PBMCs, obtained 21 days after the first yellow fever vaccination. The receptors stem from a man aged 18 to 30 who received the YFV17D yellow fever vaccine. Each CDR3 is given with its conserved first and last residue. The D gene is left open where the match is weak. Not all rows give a size; the values are once, few, many and, for expanded clones, a class.

v_gene	len	d_gene	abundance	j_gene	CDR3aa	CDR3nt
TRBV15	15	-	-	TRBJ1-4	CATSHSVERHEKLFF	TGTGCCACCAGCCACTCCGTTGAGAGGCACGAAAAACTGTTTTTT
TRBV20-1	15	-	few	TRBJ2-2	CSAESGTHPWGELFF	TGCAGTGCGGAGTCCGGGACACACCCCTGGGGGGAGCTGTTTTTT
TRBV12-3/TRBV12-4	13	-	few	TRBJ2-2	CASSQSATGELFF	TGTGCCAGCAGCCAGTCCGCGACCGGGGAGCTGTTTTTT
TRBV4-3	15	-	-	TRBJ2-1	CASSQDFGNTNEQFF	TGCGCCAGCAGCCAAGATTTCGGAAATACCAATGAGCAGTTCTTC
TRBV19	14	-	-	TRBJ1-5	CASSIRLGNQPQHF	TGTGCCAGTAGTATACGGTTAGGGAATCAGCCCCAGCATTTT
TRBV9	14	TRBD1	-	TRBJ2-7	CASSAWTGASEQYF	TGTGCCAGCAGCGCCTGGACAGGGGCGAGCGAGCAGTACTTC
TRBV4-1	16	-	-	TRBJ1-2	CASSRMHRQPNYGYTF	TGCGCCAGCAGCCGAATGCACAGACAACCTAACTATGGCTACACCTTC
TRBV28	15	TRBD1	-	TRBJ2-1	CASSNRGLSAGEQFF	TGTGCCAGCAGTAACAGGGGGCTTTCCGCGGGTGAGCAGTTCTTC
TRBV2	13	-	-	TRBJ1-2	CASSKTDSYGYTF	TGTGCCAGCAGTAAGACAGATAGCTATGGCTACACCTTC
TRBV5-6	15	TRBD1	few	TRBJ2-5	CASSLAGDRVETQYF	TGTGCCAGCAGCTTGGCCGGGGACAGGGTGGAGACCCAGTACTTC
TRBV12-3/TRBV12-4	16	-	-	TRBJ2-5	CASSKASGSPRETQYF	TGTGCCAGCAGTAAGGCATCGGGGTCGCCTAGAGAGACCCAGTACTTC
TRBV4-3	17	-	-	TRBJ2-3	CASSQDKASDLTDTQYF	TGCGCCAGCAGCCAAGATAAGGCTAGTGATCTCACAGATACGCAGTATTTT
TRBV7-4	13	-	-	TRBJ1-4	CATLQGSDEKLFF	TGTGCCACCCTCCAGGGTAGCGATGAAAAACTGTTTTTT
TRBV12-3/TRBV12-4	13	-	many	TRBJ1-2	CASSLTANYGYTF	TGCGCCAGCAGCCTAACGGCTAACTATGGCTACACCTTC
TRBV7-2	14	-	-	TRBJ2-5	CASTHSWGRETQYF	TGTGCCAGCACCCATTCTTGGGGGCGGGAGACCCAGTACTTC
TRBV5-1	14	TRBD1	-	TRBJ2-1	CASSPRPGQDEQFF	TGCGCCAGCAGCCCCAGGCCCGGACAGGATGAGCAGTTCTTC
TRBV4-3	14	-	-	TRBJ1-1	CASSQELRVTEAFF	TGCGCCAGCAGCCAAGAACTGAGGGTCACTGAAGCTTTCTTT
TRBV20-1	16	TRBD1	-	TRBJ2-5	CSARSGTGGLQETQYF	TGCAGTGCTAGATCCGGGACAGGTGGTCTTCAAGAGACCCAGTACTTC
TRBV9	15	-	-	TRBJ2-2	CASSSGVINTGELFF	TGTGCCAGCAGCTCGGGGGTAATAAACACCGGGGAGCTGTTTTTT
TRBV7-8	15	TRBD1	-	TRBJ1-1	CASSLASSGGTEAFF	TGTGCCAGCAGCTTAGCGTCGTCAGGGGGCACTGAAGCTTTCTTT
TRBV4-3	16	-	-	TRBJ2-3	CASSQEGIPSTDTQYF	TGCGCCAGCAGCCAAGAGGGGATCCCTAGCACAGATACGCAGTATTTT
TRBV7-9	14	-	-	TRBJ2-7	CASSSEQRSYEQYF	TGTGCCAGCAGCTCAGAACAGAGGTCCTACGAGCAGTACTTC
TRBV3-1	15	-	-	TRBJ2-1	CASSQAGVSYNEQFF	TGTGCCAGCAGCCAAGCGGGGGTATCCTACAATGAGCAGTTCTTC
TRBV18	13	-	-	TRBJ1-1	CASSPRKETEAFF	TGTGCCAGCTCACCGAGGAAGGAGACTGAAGCTTTCTTT
TRBV18	15	TRBD1	few	TRBJ2-2	CASSPGTGKNGELFF	TGTGCCAGCTCACCGGGGACAGGGAAGAACGGGGAGCTGTTTTTT
TRBV11-2	15	TRBD2	-	TRBJ2-5	CASSLEAGDQETQYF	TGTGCCAGCAGCTTAGAAGCGGGGGACCAAGAGACCCAGTACTTC
TRBV7-2	14	-	-	TRBJ2-3	CASSQGRAKDTQYF	TGTGCCAGCAGCCAGGGGAGGGCCAAAGATACGCAGTATTTT
TRBV5-1	14	TRBD1	-	TRBJ1-1	CASSSWTGASEAFF	TGCGCCAGCAGCTCTTGGACAGGGGCGAGTGAAGCTTTCTTT
TRBV4-1	15	-	few	TRBJ2-1	CASSQLSGTANEQFF	TGCGCCAGCAGCCAGCTGTCGGGGACTGCCAATGAGCAGTTCTTC
TRBV6-2/TRBV6-3	14	-	few	TRBJ1-2	CASRKSDMSYGYTF	TGTGCCAGCAGGAAGAGTGACATGAGCTATGGCTACACCTTC
TRBV6-2/TRBV6-3	17	-	few	TRBJ1-5	CASSYDPGHLLNQPQHF	TGTGCCAGCAGCTACGACCCGGGACACCTTTTGAATCAGCCCCAGCATTTT
TRBV27	16	-	few	TRBJ2-6	CASSTRRVSGANVLTF	TGTGCCAGCAGTACCCGACGTGTCTCTGGGGCCAACGTCCTGACTTTC
TRBV5-6	17	-	few	TRBJ2-2	CASKPLGGAANTGELFF	TGTGCCAGTAAACCCCTGGGAGGTGCCGCGAACACCGGGGAGCTGTTTTTT
TRBV25-1	16	TRBD2	few	TRBJ2-1	CASSVVETSIGNEQFF	TGTGCCAGCAGTGTAGTGGAGACTAGCATAGGCAATGAGCAGTTCTTC
TRBV1	16	-	few	TRBJ1-2	CTSSQDGPGTNYGYTF	TGCACCAGCAGCCAAGATGGGCCGGGTACGAACTATGGCTACACCTTC
TRBV12-3/TRBV12-4	15	-	-	TRBJ1-1	CASSLLPGMNTEAFF	TGTGCCAGCAGTTTATTGCCTGGAATGAACACTGAAGCTTTCTTT
TRBV6-5	15	-	-	TRBJ2-6	CASSYPKAGANVLTF	TGTGCCAGCAGTTACCCCAAGGCTGGGGCCAACGTCCTGACTTTC
TRBV4-2	20	TRBD2	-	TRBJ2-3	CASSQVVVSGGFDGTDTQYF	TGTGCCAGCAGCCAAGTAGTGGTGAGCGGGGGGTTCGATGGGACAGATACGCAGTATTTT
TRBV4-1	16	-	few	TRBJ1-1	CASSRLPQTVNTEAFF	TGCGCCAGCAGCCGCCTCCCCCAGACAGTAAACACTGAAGCTTTCTTT
TRBV12-3/TRBV12-4	13	-	-	TRBJ1-1	CASSLRAYTEAFF	TGTGCCAGCAGTTTACGAGCGTACACTGAAGCTTTCTTT
TRBV7-2	15	TRBD1	-	TRBJ2-2	CASSQRTGTGGELFF	TGTGCCAGCAGCCAGAGGACAGGGACGGGCGGGGAGCTGTTTTTT